This TCR beta chain came from a study of OX40 agonist ivuxolimab in advanced cancers. Study results and limitations: Researchers did not determine the expanded peripheral T cells' antigen specificity. On average, a greater number of expanded clones characterised CD8+ T cells relative to CD4+. Also showing low normalized T-cell clonal expansion were some of the nonresponders.

Using immunoSEQ multiplex PCR, the repertoire was profiled, and TCRdb retains in-frame clones only, with some absent. The data hold 79,000 or so clones, with about 90% observed a single time. Points on this clone: The antigen remains unidentified.

The sequence was obtained from an adult with an advanced solid tumor such as melanoma, head and neck, liver or kidney cancer. The sample consisted of CD4+ or CD8+ T cells sorted from blood, taken in a trial of the OX40 agonist ivuxolimab.

CDR3 sequence: CASSESGGNQPQHF. In DNA, the CDR3 is TGTGCCAGTAGTGAATCGGGCGGCAATCAGCCCCAGCATTTT. J is TRBJ1-5 and V is TRBV19, with no clear D. The CDR3 runs 14 residues. V dropped 5 bases and J dropped 2 bases, with 10 bases sitting between them. Per germline, CDR1 LNHDA and CDR2 SQIVND (reference sequence).